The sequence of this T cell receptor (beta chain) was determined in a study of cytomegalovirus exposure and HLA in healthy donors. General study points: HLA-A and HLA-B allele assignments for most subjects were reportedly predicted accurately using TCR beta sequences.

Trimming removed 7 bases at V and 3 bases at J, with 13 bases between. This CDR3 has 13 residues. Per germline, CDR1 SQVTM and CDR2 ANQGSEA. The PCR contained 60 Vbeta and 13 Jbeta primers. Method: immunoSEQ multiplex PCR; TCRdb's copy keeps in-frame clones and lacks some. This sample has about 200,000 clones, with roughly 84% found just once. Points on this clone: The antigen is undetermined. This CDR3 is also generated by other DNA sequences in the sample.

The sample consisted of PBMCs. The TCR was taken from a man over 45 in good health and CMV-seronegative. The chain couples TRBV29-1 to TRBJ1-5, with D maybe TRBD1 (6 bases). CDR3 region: CSAQQGANQPQHF. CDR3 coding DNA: TGCAGCGCCCAACAGGGAGCCAATCAGCCCCAGCATTTT.